This record covers a single T cell receptor (beta chain). Antigen specificity is unknown. Treatment given: approximately 18 received Ad26.COV2.S at low or high dose, single or two shots; about 5 received placebo; per-sample allocation not given. Sample collection was performed on day 63 after the first vaccine or placebo injection. The individual, an adult aged 18-55 years, was a donor in Boston. These data come from a study of Ad26.COV2.S vaccination and SARS-CoV-2 variants. Study overall: Into the muscle, Ad26.COV2.S was dosed once or twice, 56 days apart.

Trimming shortened V by 5 bases and J by 0 bases, and 10 bases separated the two germline ends. Germline values: CDR1 SGHAT, CDR2 FQDESV (reference sequence). The CDR3 loop spans 15 amino acids. Only in-frame clones appear in the TCRdb table, and some are missing; sequencing was by immunoSEQ multiplex PCR. This table holds over 350,000 clones, 80% to 90% found once. Whole-study results and caveats: The analyses of TCR breadth and depth may have understated the size of total T cell responses.

Sequenced material: peripheral blood, taken in a trial of Ad26.COV2.S vaccine versus placebo. The clonotype was recovered from a person between 18 and 65 years old who received the Ad26.COV2.S COVID-19 vaccine or a placebo. J is TRBJ1-4 and V is TRBV11-1; D call uncertain. CDR3 residues: CASSRAGSTNEKLFF. The CDR3 DNA reads as TGTGCCAGCAGCCGGGCGGGGTCAACTAATGAAAAACTGTTTTTT. Based on the CDR3 plus reference TRBV11-1 and TRBJ1-4, the full variable domain is EAEVAQSPRYKITEKSQAVAFWCDPISGHATLYWYRQILGQGPELLVQFQDESVVDDSQLPKDRFSAERLKGVDSTLKIQPAELGDSAMYLCASSRAGSTNEKLFFGSGTQLSVL.